The 4 T cell receptor beta chains given below trace back to one sample, sequenced in a study of a mutant IDH1 vaccine in newly diagnosed glioma. Time point defined: week 35, safety follow-up. Alongside topical imiquimod, each dose of vaccine comprised 300 ug of mutant IDH1 20-mer peptide. These receptors have no known antigen. Clones were read by immunoSEQ multiplex PCR, and TCRdb kept only the in-frame ones, dropping some. The table includes 45,000 or so clones, 88% detected once. Sequenced material: PBMCs, taken from a glioma patient whose treatment included an IDH1 peptide vaccine. The source is a woman between 40 and 55 years old with glioma.

V usage is TRBV13 and J usage is TRBJ1-1; TRBD1 matches at 7 bases. The CDR3 totals 14 residues. Looked up from germline, CDR1 is PRHDT and CDR2 is FYEKMQ (reference sequence). Losses at the gene ends were 0 bases for V and 3 bases for J; bases not matched to a gene: 1. The CDR3 DNA is TGTGCCAGCAGCTTAGGCAGGGGGGACACTGAAGCTTTCTTT. This gives the protein CASSLGRGDTEAFF. The variable domain in full, completed from reference TRBV13 and TRBJ1-1, reads AAGVIQSPRHLIKEKRETATLKCYPIPRHDTVYWYQQGPGQDPQFLISFYEKMQSDKGSIPDRFSAQQFSDYHSELNMSSLELGDSALYFCASSLGRGDTEAFFGQGTRLTVV.

This clone was observed a handful of times. The sample contains more than one DNA sequence encoding this CDR3. The chain has TRBV7-2 and TRBJ1-4, with D possibly matching TRBD1 (5 bases). This CDR3 is 16 amino acids long. Per germline, CDR1 SGHTA and CDR2 FQGNSA. V lost 1 base and J 5 bases, leaving 14 bases between the germline ends. CDR3 DNA: TGTGCCAGCAGCTTAGGGGTTTCAGGGACCAATGAAAAACTGTTTTTT. Protein product: CASSLGVSGTNEKLFF.

The chain is built from TRBV9 and TRBJ1-2; possible D gene TRBD1, 5 bases. The V end lost 0 bases, the J end lost 4 bases, and 10 bases lay between the germline ends. This CDR3 contains 14 residues. The germline CDR1 and CDR2 sequences are SGDLS and YYNGEE. The CDR3 DNA is TGTGCCAGCAGCGTAGGTGGGGGGGGCTATGGCTACACCTTC. Its protein product is CASSVGGGGYGYTF.

As regards this clone: One junction end does not reproduce the germline sequence, and a read error may be involved. This chain links TRBV4-1 with TRBJ1-1; D call uncertain. The CDR3 sequence is 17 residues long. Germline CDR1 reads MGHRA; CDR2 reads YSYEKL. The CDR3 is CASSQGRRVLMNTEAFF. CDR3 in DNA: TGCGCCAGCAGTCAAGGGAGGAGGGTTTTGATGAACACTGAAGCTTTCTTT.